These 32 T cell receptor beta chains share one sample of origin, sequenced in a study of T cells in Graves' hyperthyroidism and ophthalmopathy (dated by TCRdb to about 2019). The library was prepared using multiplex PCR. TCRdb lists the instrument as Illumina HiSeq 2000. The TCR beta CDR3 regions were amplified from the RNA transcripts. The TCR CDR3 was subjected to a first round of RT-PCR using the HTBI primer set and the Qiagen OneStep RT-PCR kit. TCRdb reanalyzed the raw reads on its own, using fastp at Q25 for trimming and MiXCR for clone calling, and kept in-frame beta chains. Every distinct CDR3 protein forms one entry, paired with its most common genes and DNA. The sample records about 260,000 distinct CDR3 sequences, 20% to 25% of which are singletons. Roughly 24% of the sample belongs to the ten largest clones. The material sequenced was blood. The origin of the receptors is a middle-aged man with Graves' hyperthyroidism that later progressed to Graves' ophthalmopathy.

The chain carries TRBV28 and TRBJ2-7, with D possibly being TRBD1 (6 bases). Germline assignment: CDR1 MDHEN and CDR2 SYDVKM. V was shortened by 7 bases and J by 4 bases, with 17 bases between the two germline ends. This CDR3 has 14 amino acids. CDR3 sequence: CASKTGRGPYEQYF. In DNA form, the CDR3 reads TGTGCCAGCAAAACAGGCAGGGGACCTTACGAGCAGTACTTC.

This clonotype was recorded many times. V is TRBV2 and J is TRBJ2-4, with D tentatively TRBD2 (5 bases). Germline V CDR1 and CDR2: SNHLY, FYNNEI. V lost 2 bases to trimming and J lost 0 bases, with 8 bases between them. This CDR3 contains 15 residues. CDR3 region: CASSEPTIAKNIQYF. The CDR3 nucleotides read TGTGCCAGCAGTGAACCGACTATAGCCAAAAACATTCAGTACTTC.

CDR3 region: CSARVTSGANVLTF. The CDR3 nucleotides read TGCAGTGCTAGGGTTACCTCTGGGGCCAACGTCCTGACTTTC. This chain connects TRBV20-1 to TRBJ2-6; no clear D. Germline V gene sequence: CDR1 DFQATT, CDR2 SNEGSKA (reference sequence). Trimming cost V 3 bases and J 0 bases, with 6 bases left between them. CDR3 length equals 14 residues.

This clonotype came up a few times. The chain uses TRBV13 and TRBJ2-2; 11 bases fit TRBD2. Germline V gene data show CDR1 as PRHDT and CDR2 as FYEKMQ (reference sequence). The V and J ends lost 5 bases and 7 bases, in that order; junction bases with no gene match: 9. The CDR3 length is 16 residues. CDR3 sequence reads: CASSPFTSGSIGELFF. In DNA, the CDR3 is TGTGCCAGCAGCCCGTTTACTAGCGGGAGTATCGGGGAGCTGTTTTTT.

This clonotype was recorded at least ten times. The CDR3 sequence: CASSDQRVHSNQPQHF. DNA for the CDR3: TGTGCCAGCAGTGACCAGCGAGTCCATAGCAATCAGCCCCAGCATTTT. This rearrangement joins TRBV2 to TRBJ1-5; D is uncertain. The CDR3 extends over 16 amino acids. Germline loops: CDR1 SNHLY, CDR2 FYNNEI. V lost 3 bases, J lost 0 bases, and 12 bases lay in between.

Notes on this clonotype: A read error may explain this, as a much larger clone is one base away. This sequence joins TRBV5-1 and TRBJ2-2; D possibly uses TRBD1 or TRBD2 (7 bases each). The V end lost 2 bases, the J end lost 7 bases, and 18 bases lay between the germline ends. This CDR3 has 16 residues. The germline V gene has CDR1 SGHRS and CDR2 YFSETQ. The chain's CDR3 is CASSFRAQGGVGELFF. The DNA for the CDR3 is TGCGCCAGCAGCTTCCGAGCCCAGGGGGGGGTCGGGGAGCTGTTTTTT.

The chain combines TRBV13 with TRBJ1-1; a weak D match, TRBD1 (5 bases). Germline lookup yields CDR1 PRHDT and CDR2 FYEKMQ (reference sequence). Trimming left V 3 bases short and J 3 bases short, with 11 bases between. The CDR3 has 14 residues. The CDR3: CASSLGRTYTEAFF. CDR3 coding DNA: TGTGCCAGCAGCTTGGGGCGTACCTACACTGAAGCTTTCTTT.

The V gene is TRBV7-9, the J gene TRBJ2-5, with D hard to call. There are 14 residues in the CDR3. The V end lost 1 base, the J end lost 4 bases, and 10 bases lay between the germline ends. Germline CDR1 is SEHNR and CDR2 is FQNEAQ (reference sequence). CDR3 residues: CASSLVGWGETQYF. The CDR3 DNA follows: TGTGCCAGCAGCTTAGTTGGCTGGGGAGAGACCCAGTACTTC.

This clonotype was detected ten times or more. The chain links TRBV6-5 to TRBJ2-5, with 7 bases aligning to TRBD1. J was trimmed by 2 bases and V by 7 bases; bases with no gene match: 4. The CDR3 is 13 amino acids. Germline CDR1 and CDR2: MNHEY and SVGAGI. Here the CDR3 reads CASNGQEQETQYF. The DNA for the CDR3 is TGTGCCAGCAACGGACAGGAACAAGAGACCCAGTACTTC.

A single count supports this clonotype. This rearrangement joins TRBV11-2 to TRBJ2-7, with 9 positions matching TRBD1. V dropped 4 bases and J dropped 1; count of bases not matched to a gene: 5. The CDR3 extends over 15 amino acids. The germline V gene encodes CDR1 SGHAT and CDR2 FQNNGV. The DNA for the CDR3 is TGTGCCAGCAGCTCGGGACAGGGCAAATCCTACGAGCAGTACTTC. Residues: CASSSGQGKSYEQYF.

This clonotype was recorded many times. V gene TRBV11-2 combines with J gene TRBJ2-7, with unresolved D. V was pared by 5 bases and J by 6 bases, with 11 bases between. The CDR3 extends over 12 amino acids. Germline V gives CDR1 SGHAT, CDR2 FQNNGV. The CDR3 region is CASSLPLGEQYF. In DNA form, the CDR3 reads TGTGCCAGCAGCCTACCCCTTGGCGAGCAGTACTTC.

This clonotype showed up many times. This chain links TRBV28 with TRBJ1-5; D not certain. Deletions cut 2 bases from V and 7 bases from J, with 12 bases between. CDR1 is MDHEN, CDR2 SYDVKM, per germline. This CDR3 has 14 residues. This CDR3 reads CASSLSIPRQPQHF. As DNA, the CDR3 is TGTGCCAGCAGTTTAAGCATTCCGAGGCAGCCCCAGCATTTT.

This clonotype was seen a handful of times. CDR3 sequence: CASSPEMKDRRSSYEQYF. CDR3 coding DNA: TGTGCCAGCTCACCGGAAATGAAGGACAGAAGGAGCTCCTACGAGCAGTACTTC. V and J are TRBV18 and TRBJ2-7; tentatively, D is TRBD1 (6 bases). The V gene lost 3 bases and the J gene lost 0 bases, with 21 bases spanning the gap. CDR3 size: 18 residues. Germline loops: CDR1 KGHSH, CDR2 LQKENI.

This sequence joins TRBV24-1 and TRBJ2-5; 9 bases align to TRBD2. V lost 7 bases, J lost 1 base, and 3 bases stayed unmatched. This CDR3 contains 14 residues. Germline CDR1 reads KGHDR; CDR2 reads SFDVKD. This CDR3 is CATSSSGIQETQYF. DNA of the CDR3: TGTGCCACCAGCTCTAGCGGGATCCAAGAGACCCAGTACTTC.

The V and J genes are TRBV20-1 and TRBJ1-2; TRBD1 matches 8 bases. V gave up 4 bases and J gave up 3 bases; unmatched junction bases: 10. The CDR3 runs 15 residues. Germline values: CDR1 DFQATT, CDR2 SNEGSKA (reference sequence). The CDR3 spells CSAMHPGGGYYGYTF. The CDR3, as DNA: TGCAGTGCTATGCACCCAGGGGGCGGCTACTATGGCTACACCTTC.

In its sample, this clonotype was seen a few times. The J gene is TRBJ1-1, the V gene TRBV6-1; D uncertain. In germline, CDR1 is MNHNS, CDR2 SASEGT. Trimming pared 2 bases from V and 3 bases from J, leaving 10 bases between. The CDR3 runs to 14 residues. CDR3: CASSEWEHHTEAFF. Here the CDR3 DNA reads TGTGCCAGCAGTGAATGGGAACATCACACTGAAGCTTTCTTT.

At least ten counts were recorded for this clonotype. The CDR3 is CASSQERTGGSQETQYF. CDR3 coding DNA: TGCGCCAGCAGCCAAGAACGGACGGGGGGATCTCAAGAGACCCAGTACTTC. The V gene is TRBV4-1, the J gene TRBJ2-5; 7 bases map to TRBD2. CDR3 length: 17 residues. The germline V gene has CDR1 MGHRA and CDR2 YSYEKL. V trimming: 0 bases; J trimming: 2 bases; junction bases outside the gene matches: 9.

This clonotype came up a few times. The rearrangement uses TRBV24-1 and TRBJ2-1; D gene unclear. CDR1 KGHDR and CDR2 SFDVKD come from the germline V gene. Deletions cut 1 base from V and 1 base from J, with 7 bases between. The CDR3 is 15 amino acids. This chain's CDR3 is CATSDLRQSYNEQFF. CDR3 DNA sequence: TGTGCCACCAGTGATTTAAGACAATCCTACAATGAGCAGTTCTTC.

Many counts were recorded for this clonotype. The chain has TRBV12-3 or TRBV12-4 and TRBJ2-2; 7 bases align to TRBD1. The length of the CDR3 is 16 residues. The V and J ends lost 3 bases and 7 bases, in that order; junction bases with no gene match: 11. The CDR3 reads CASSLGKGAFIGELFF. In nucleotides, the CDR3 is TGTGCCAGCAGTTTGGGAAAGGGGGCTTTCATCGGGGAGCTGTTTTTT.

Ten or more counts support this clonotype. This sequence joins TRBV24-1 and TRBJ1-1, with D hard to call. Looked up from germline, CDR1 is KGHDR and CDR2 is SFDVKD. CDR3 length equals 13 residues. V was clipped by 4 bases and J by 4 bases, with 9 bases between them. This CDR3 reads CATSDPPGTEAFF. In DNA form, the CDR3 reads TGTGCCACCAGTGACCCGCCTGGCACTGAAGCTTTCTTT.

This clonotype was detected ten times or more. The J gene is TRBJ2-5, the V gene TRBV25-1; D ambiguous. The CDR3 has 16 residues. V lost 4 bases, J lost 2 bases, and 17 bases lay in between. Germline V gene lookup returns CDR1 MGHDK and CDR2 SYGVNS. CDR3 loop: CASSAPKGVFQETQYF. CDR3 DNA sequence: TGTGCCAGCAGTGCTCCCAAAGGCGTTTTTCAAGAGACCCAGTACTTC.

In this sample, this clonotype turned up many times. The chain is built from TRBV10-3 and TRBJ1-2; unclear D gene. Germline values: CDR1 ENHRY, CDR2 SYGVKD. The CDR3 is 14 amino acids. V lost 2 bases and J lost 5, with 12 bases in between. As DNA, the CDR3 is TGTGCCATCAGTGAGGGATTATCAGGTTATGGCTACACCTTC. This codes for CAISEGLSGYGYTF.

This clonotype was detected ten times or more. The V gene is TRBV7-6, the J gene TRBJ2-5, with D perhaps matching TRBD2 (7 bases). This CDR3 spans 17 amino acids. From germline, CDR1 is SGHVS and CDR2 FNYEAQ. Trimming removed 5 bases at V and 5 bases at J, with 24 bases between. This CDR3 is CASSLRISGGAFETQYF. In DNA, the CDR3 is TGTGCCAGCAGCCTCAGGATTTCGGGGGGCGCGTTCGAGACCCAGTACTTC.

The chain uses TRBV12-3 or TRBV12-4 and TRBJ2-7, with 10 bases that match TRBD2. V gave up 0 bases and J gave up 3 bases; unmatched junction bases: 5. This CDR3 is built from 16 residues. For the CDR3, the DNA is TGTGCCAGCAGTTTAGCGGGGGCTAGCGGGAGCTACGAGCAGTACTTC. This codes for CASSLAGASGSYEQYF.

V and J are TRBV6-5 and TRBJ2-7, with D perhaps being TRBD1 or TRBD2 (5 bases each). The CDR3 has 13 amino acids. Germline V gene sequence: CDR1 MNHEY, CDR2 SVGAGI. Trimming took 2 bases from V and 6 from J, leaving 11 bases between them. The CDR3 protein is CASSYGPGLEQYF. Written as DNA, the CDR3 is TGTGCCAGCAGTTACGGACCGGGGCTCGAGCAGTACTTC.

J is TRBJ2-7 and V is TRBV5-1; 9 bases match TRBD1. The length of the CDR3 is 15 residues. The germline gives CDR1 SGHRS, CDR2 YFSETQ. The V and J ends lost 4 bases and 3 bases, in that order; junction bases with no gene match: 8. The CDR3 is CASSGQTGGLYEQYF. DNA for the CDR3: TGCGCCAGCAGCGGACAGACAGGGGGGCTCTACGAGCAGTACTTC.

This clonotype was counted at least ten times. The J gene is TRBJ1-1, the V gene TRBV20-1; tentatively, D is TRBD1 (6 bases). This CDR3 has 14 amino acids. Germline CDR1 is DFQATT and CDR2 is SNEGSKA (reference sequence). V was trimmed by 2 bases and J by 4 bases, leaving 14 bases between them. CDR3 coding DNA: TGCAGTGCTAGACTTGGGGGGGGCGGCACTGAAGCTTTCTTT. Translating gives CSARLGGGGTEAFF.

This clonotype was counted ten times or more. The chain combines TRBV28 with TRBJ1-2; D gene unclear. CDR3 length equals 13 residues. Germline lookup yields CDR1 MDHEN and CDR2 SYDVKM. The V end was cut by 3 bases, the J end by 7 bases, with 12 bases between. This CDR3 is CASSLEVRPGYTF. CDR3 nucleotide sequence: TGTGCCAGCAGTTTGGAGGTGAGGCCTGGCTACACCTTC.

This clonotype has a handful of counts. CDR3 sequence: CASSPETGVVGQPQHF. The CDR3 region has the DNA TGTGCCAGCTCACCCGAGACAGGGGTGGTAGGACAGCCCCAGCATTTT. The chain recombines TRBV18 with TRBJ1-5, with TRBD1 matching over 8 bases. Germline-derived CDR1 and CDR2 are KGHSH and LQKENI. V gave up 3 bases and J gave up 7 bases; unmatched junction bases: 11. The CDR3 has 16 amino acids.

This clonotype was observed at least ten times. CDR3 bases: TGTGCCAGCAGCTCCGGGACAGGGGTTGGTGAGACCCAGTACTTC. Residues: CASSSGTGVGETQYF. The chain recombines TRBV5-4 with TRBJ2-5; 10 bases agree with TRBD1. The CDR3 loop spans 15 amino acids. The J segment lost 5 bases and the V segment lost 3 bases, leaving 7 bases of the junction unmatched. The germline CDR1 and CDR2 sequences are SGHNT and YYREEE (reference sequence).

This clonotype showed up many times. This chain joins TRBV6-2 or TRBV6-3 and TRBJ1-5, with D possibly TRBD1 on 5 matching bases. Trimming took 5 bases from V and 2 from J, leaving 13 bases between them. From germline, CDR1 is MNHEY and CDR2 SVGEGT. The CDR3 runs 15 residues. CDR3 sequence: CASSSGGGGNQPQHF. CDR3 DNA: TGTGCCAGCAGTAGTGGTGGGGGTGGCAATCAGCCCCAGCATTTT.

The rearrangement links TRBV19 to TRBJ2-7, with 7 bases that match TRBD2. CDR1 LNHDA and CDR2 SQIVND come from the germline V gene (reference sequence). V was clipped by 6 bases and J by 3 bases; unmatched bases: 11. This CDR3 is built from 15 residues. The CDR3 DNA sequence: TGTGCCAGTAGCATAAGGGAGGGATTCTACTACGAGCAGTACTTC. Its protein is CASSIREGFYYEQYF.